This T cell receptor beta chain was sequenced for a study of control samples from healthy donors and cancer patients. Assay used: immunoSEQ multiplex PCR; TCRdb lists only in-frame clones, some missing. The data contain about 160,000 clones, about 90% of them singletons. This clone was seen only once. The sample has other DNA sequences that encode this CDR3 too. There are 15 residues in the CDR3. Germline loops: CDR1 SGHTA, CDR2 FQGNSA. V shed 2 bases, J shed 4 bases, and the junction held 4 bases outside the gene matches. The receptor comes from a man between 25 and 39 years old in good health. The specimen was blood. This chain links TRBV7-2 with TRBJ2-5; 10 bases map to TRBD2. The CDR3: CASSLSSGGGETQYF. The CDR3 nucleotides read TGTGCCAGCAGCTTATCTAGCGGGGGAGGAGAGACCCAGTACTTC.